The present TCR beta chain was sequenced within a study of T cells after yellow fever vaccination. TCRdb analysed the 5' RACE reads with MiXCR anew, one entry per CDR3 protein. The sample consists of some 320,000 distinct CDR3 sequences, about 4% of them appearing once. Worth noting for this clonotype: Its antigen remains unknown.

Study-level findings and limits: The study re-detected most primary-vaccination clones after the booster (approximately 96% CD4, roughly 91% CD8). FACS-sorted repertoires might harbor abundant contaminating clonotypes from the bulk population.

The receptor's source is a man younger than 35 who received the YFV17D yellow fever vaccine. Sequencing was performed on PBMCs, taken 5 days after the yellow fever booster vaccination.

CDR3 in DNA: TGCGCCAGCAGCCAAGGTCGACAGGGCGCAATTGTCCTGACTTTC. As protein: CASSQGRQGAIVLTF. The chain recombines TRBV4-3 with TRBJ2-6, with TRBD1 matching over 7 bases. Germline V gene data show CDR1 as LGHNA and CDR2 as YSLEER. The CDR3 has 15 amino acids. V dropped 1 base and J dropped 13; count of bases not matched to a gene: 10.